The clone carrying this TCR beta chain was seen a handful of times. Its antigen is unknown. V lost 2 bases to trimming and J lost 14 bases; unmatched junction nucleotides: 12. The germline gives CDR1 SGHTA, CDR2 FQGTGA. This CDR3 spans 16 amino acids. This entry comes from a study of T-cell memory formation after mild COVID-19. Across the study: Largely, the TCR clusters proved donor specific. Overall study findings and caveats: Clones that contracted clustered mainly in CM and EM if CD4+ and in EMRA if CD8+. CD4/CD8 balance characterized clones contracting day 15 to 85, and CD4+ skew characterized later expanders.

Via MiXCR, TCRdb re-called the 5' RACE reads, giving one row per CDR3 protein. The data contain around 300,000 distinct CDR3 sequences, roughly 13% of them singletons. The rearrangement uses TRBV7-3 and TRBJ2-1; 13 bases line up with TRBD2. The specimen was PBMCs or a T cell subset sorted from them (not recorded which). This TCR derives from a man aged 18 to 30 who had mild COVID-19 (a few samples of this study predate the infection). Cell type and time point are not known. CDR3 nucleotide sequence: TGTGCCAGCAGCTTAGACGGGACTAGCGGGATTTCGGGGAAGTTCTTC. It is translated as CASSLDGTSGISGKFF. Filled out from reference TRBV7-3 and TRBJ2-1, the complete variable domain reads GAGVSQTPSNKVTEKGKYVELRCDPISGHTALYWYRQSLGQGPEFLIYFQGTGAADDSGLPNDRFFAVRPEGSVSTLKIQRTERGDSAVYLCASSLDGTSGISGKFFGPGTRLTVL.